The clone carrying this T cell receptor (beta chain) has a handful of counts. Sorted populations comprised CD4+ and CD8+ T cells obtained from PBMCs. These data come from a study of CD8+ T cells in alopecia areata. Study-wide background: Patients in the study were on tofacitinib for 6 to 18 months, then off it for 6 months.

Extracted RNA was reverse transcribed into cDNA, the sequencing template. Only in-frame clones appear in the TCRdb table, and some are missing; sequencing was by immunoSEQ multiplex PCR. The table has roughly 65,000 clones, around 49% seen once. Germline V gives CDR1 SEHNR, CDR2 FQNEAQ (reference sequence). There are 13 residues in the CDR3. V was pared by 3 bases and J by 4 bases, with 7 bases between. The sequences come from CD8+ T cells sorted from blood, collected at week 0. The rearrangement uses TRBV7-9 and TRBJ2-1; D is perhaps TRBD1 (5 bases). The clonotype comes from a human donor with alopecia areata. The CDR3 loop is CASSFGAYNEQFF. In DNA form, the CDR3 reads TGTGCCAGCAGCTTTGGGGCTTACAATGAGCAGTTCTTC.